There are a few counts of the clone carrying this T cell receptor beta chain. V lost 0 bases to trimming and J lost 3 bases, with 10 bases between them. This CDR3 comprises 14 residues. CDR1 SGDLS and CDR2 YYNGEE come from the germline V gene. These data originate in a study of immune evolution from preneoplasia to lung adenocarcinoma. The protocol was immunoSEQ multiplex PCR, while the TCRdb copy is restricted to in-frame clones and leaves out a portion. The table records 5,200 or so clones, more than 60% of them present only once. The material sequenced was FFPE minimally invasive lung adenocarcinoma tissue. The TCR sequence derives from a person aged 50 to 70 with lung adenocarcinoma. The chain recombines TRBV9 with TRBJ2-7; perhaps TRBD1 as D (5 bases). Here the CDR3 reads CASSVEPGNYEQYF. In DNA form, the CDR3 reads TGTGCCAGCAGCGTAGAACCAGGGAACTACGAGCAGTACTTC.